This is a list of T cell receptor beta chains from one sample in a study of T cell repertoires in cytomegalovirus infection. From the reads, TCRdb called clonotypes with MiXCR, one entry per CDR3 protein. The sample contains fewer than 250,000 distinct CDR3 sequences, approximately 13% of which appear only once. The sequenced sample was PBMCs. The receptors derive from a human donor in good health (CMV status not recorded). Some clones in this sample may be carry-over from other donors' samples. The CDR3 runs from the conserved cysteine through the conserved F or W. A D gene is named only where the DNA matches it firmly. Some rows have no size entry. The others give once, few or many, or a class for an expanded clone.

J	length	size	V	D	CDR3	DNA
TRBJ2-1	15	few	TRBV28	.	CASSSRLLTYNEQFF	TGTGCCAGCAGTTCCCGACTACTAACCTACAATGAGCAGTTCTTC
TRBJ2-5	14	few	TRBV14	TRBD2	CASSHHGTSKTQYF	TGTGCCAGCAGCCATCACGGGACTAGCAAGACCCAGTACTTC
TRBJ2-1	16	.	TRBV7-3	TRBD2	CASSLALADTYNEQFF	TGTGCCAGCAGCTTAGCTCTAGCGGACACCTACAATGAGCAGTTCTTC
TRBJ1-5	12	many	TRBV7-2	.	CASSFYGPAQHF	TGTGCCAGCAGCTTTTATGGACCGGCCCAGCATTTT
TRBJ1-6	15	.	TRBV19	.	CASSIGRGASSPLHF	TGTGCCAGTAGTATTGGCAGGGGTGCCAGTTCACCCCTCCACTTT
TRBJ2-5	16	many	TRBV7-2	TRBD2	CASSLEGAGGRETQYF	TGTGCCAGCAGCTTAGAGGGAGCGGGGGGGAGAGAGACCCAGTACTTC
TRBJ2-5	12	many	TRBV7-2	.	CAGGTVQETQYF	TGTGCCGGGGGGACAGTCCAAGAGACCCAGTACTTC
TRBJ2-6	16	.	TRBV20-1	TRBD1	CSAYAGGAGGANVLTF	TGCAGTGCTTATGCAGGGGGCGCGGGTGGGGCCAACGTCCTGACTTTC
TRBJ1-1	13	.	TRBV30	.	CAWRSRRNTEAFF	TGTGCCTGGAGGAGTCGACGTAACACTGAAGCTTTCTTT
TRBJ2-5	14	few	TRBV28	.	CASRVRRGQETQYF	TGTGCCAGCAGAGTAAGGAGGGGGCAAGAGACCCAGTACTTC
TRBJ2-7	12	many	TRBV7-2	.	CASSLVGGGHYF	TGTGCCAGCAGCTTAGTAGGTGGCGGTCATTACTTC
TRBJ2-7	12	.	TRBV29-1	.	CSVVGASYEQYF	TGCAGCGTTGTCGGGGCTTCCTACGAGCAGTACTTC
TRBJ2-7	13	many	TRBV7-2	TRBD1	CASRLTGAYEQYF	TGTGCCAGCAGGTTGACAGGGGCCTACGAGCAGTACTTC
TRBJ1-2	13	.	TRBV20-1	.	CSARGAGIYGYTF	TGCAGTGCTAGAGGGGCCGGAATCTATGGCTACACCTTC
TRBJ2-7	15	few	TRBV9	TRBD2	CASSVTSGAIYEQYF	TGTGCCAGCAGCGTCACTAGCGGGGCGATCTACGAGCAGTACTTC
TRBJ2-5	13	.	TRBV20-1	.	CSARDFSQETQYF	TGCAGTGCTAGAGATTTCAGCCAAGAGACCCAGTACTTC
TRBJ2-1	15	once	TRBV6-2/TRBV6-3	.	CASRQSGSSYNEQFF	TGTGCCAGCAGACAATCAGGAAGCTCCTACAATGAGCAGTTCTTC
TRBJ2-1	16	.	TRBV24-1	TRBD1	CATSDDGQGGYNEQFF	TGTGCCACCAGTGACGATGGACAGGGGGGCTACAATGAGCAGTTCTTC
TRBJ1-2	14	.	TRBV19	.	CASTRDRTYYGYTF	TGTGCCAGTACCAGGGACCGAACCTACTATGGCTACACCTTC
TRBJ2-7	14	few	TRBV6-1	.	CASSEDPRGYEQYF	TGTGCCAGCAGTGAGGATCCCAGGGGCTACGAGCAGTACTTC
TRBJ1-2	13	.	TRBV18	.	CASSPQGARGYTF	TGTGCCAGCTCACCACAAGGGGCGCGGGGCTACACCTTC
TRBJ2-3	17	many	TRBV28	TRBD2	CATPLWASGRSTDTQYF	TGTGCCACGCCGCTGTGGGCTAGCGGGAGATCCACAGATACGCAGTATTTT
TRBJ2-3	17	.	TRBV19	TRBD2	CASSNPGLASPRDTQYF	TGTGCCAGTAGTAACCCAGGACTAGCCTCCCCGAGGGATACGCAGTATTTT
TRBJ2-3	16	many	TRBV12-3/TRBV12-4	.	CASNLPGLTVPNTQYF	TGTGCCAGCAATTTACCGGGTTTGACAGTCCCAAATACGCAGTATTTT
TRBJ2-1	15	.	TRBV2	.	CARSGVNGGFNEQFF	TGTGCCAGGTCGGGCGTTAACGGGGGATTCAATGAGCAGTTCTTC
TRBJ2-2	15	few	TRBV12-5	.	CASGLFGGETGELFF	TGTGCTAGTGGTTTGTTTGGCGGTGAAACCGGGGAGCTGTTTTTT
TRBJ2-5	15	many	TRBV7-2	TRBD2	CASSLAGGGQETQYF	TGTGCCAGCAGCCTAGCGGGAGGAGGGCAAGAGACCCAGTACTTC
TRBJ2-3	17	.	TRBV20-1	TRBD2	CSARELAGGLSLDTQYF	TGCAGTGCTAGAGAACTAGCGGGGGGCCTTTCCCTTGATACGCAGTATTTT
TRBJ2-5	11	many	TRBV19	.	CASRRGETQYF	TGTGCCAGTCGCCGTGGGGAGACCCAGTACTTC
TRBJ1-2	10	few	TRBV27	TRBD1	CATQGGGYTF	TGTGCCACCCAGGGGGGGGGCTACACCTTC
TRBJ1-5	14	.	TRBV28	.	CASSFGTGRQPQHF	TGTGCCAGCAGTTTTGGGACCGGACGGCAGCCCCAGCATTTT
TRBJ2-1	14	many	TRBV6-2/TRBV6-3	TRBD2	CASSYTGGQNEQFF	TGTGCCAGCAGTTACACGGGAGGGCAGAATGAGCAGTTCTTC
TRBJ2-5	14	many	TRBV12-3/TRBV12-4	.	CASSSAGRQETQYF	TGTGCCAGCAGCTCCGCCGGACGTCAAGAGACCCAGTACTTC
TRBJ1-6	14	few	TRBV7-9	TRBD1	CASSMGTANSPLHF	TGTGCCAGCAGTATGGGGACAGCTAATTCACCCCTCCACTTT
TRBJ1-2	14	many	TRBV28	.	CASSPTGGGYGYTF	TGTGCCAGCAGCCCCACCGGAGGGGGCTATGGCTACACCTTC
TRBJ1-1	15	many	TRBV28	TRBD1	CASSAGTGQGTEAFF	TGTGCCAGCAGTGCGGGCACGGGACAGGGCACTGAAGCTTTCTTT
TRBJ1-2	14	many	TRBV2	.	CASLGQLNSYGYTF	TGTGCCAGCCTTGGACAGCTCAATAGCTATGGCTACACCTTC
TRBJ1-1	14	.	TRBV5-6	.	CASSGRGFGTEAFF	TGTGCCAGCAGCGGCAGGGGTTTCGGCACTGAAGCTTTCTTT
TRBJ1-4	15	few	TRBV5-4	TRBD1	CASSLQQGVNEKLFF	TGTGCCAGCAGCTTGCAGCAGGGGGTAAATGAAAAACTGTTTTTT
TRBJ1-2	15	.	TRBV19	TRBD1	CASSISGTADFGYTF	TGTGCCAGTAGTATTTCAGGGACAGCTGACTTTGGCTACACCTTC
TRBJ2-7	18	many	TRBV7-8	TRBD2	CASSPIRTSGSSGYEQYF	TGTGCCAGCAGCCCCATCCGGACTAGCGGGAGTAGCGGCTACGAGCAGTACTTC
TRBJ2-3	10	.	TRBV20-1	.	CSVPGRTQYF	TGCAGTGTCCCCGGTCGAACGCAGTATTTT
TRBJ1-2	10	many	TRBV29-1	TRBD1	CSAAGTGGPF	TGCAGCGCCGCGGGGACAGGGGGTCCCTTC
TRBJ2-2	14	many	TRBV6-2/TRBV6-3	.	CASRDTLNTGELFF	TGTGCCAGCAGGGACACTCTTAACACCGGGGAGCTGTTTTTT
TRBJ2-2	14	few	TRBV19	TRBD1	CASRGQGYTGELFF	TGTGCCAGTAGAGGACAGGGCTACACCGGGGAGCTGTTTTTT
TRBJ2-5	12	.	TRBV29-1	.	CSVEGPGGTQYF	TGCAGCGTTGAAGGGCCGGGCGGGACCCAGTACTTC
TRBJ1-4	11	.	TRBV20-1	.	CSAGFNEKLFF	TGCAGTGCTGGGTTTAATGAAAAACTGTTTTTT
TRBJ1-5	14	many	TRBV28	.	CASTPGGAGQPQHF	TGTGCCAGCACCCCCGGGGGGGCTGGACAGCCCCAGCATTTT